One sample yielded the 5 T cell receptor beta chains listed below, sequenced in a study of blood T cell repertoires in COVID-19. Sequencing used immunoSEQ multiplex PCR; TCRdb keeps in-frame clones, though not all of them. This sample has hundreds of thousands of clones, with approximately 88% found just once. The sequencing input was peripheral blood. These receptors all stem from a woman in her thirties with COVID-19, enrolled during active disease.

The chain employs TRBV2 and TRBJ2-7, with D tentatively TRBD2 (5 bases). This CDR3 has 13 residues. Germline CDR1 and CDR2: SNHLY and FYNNEI. V shed 7 bases and J shed 3 bases, with 13 bases lying between them. CDR3 nucleotide sequence: TGTGCCAGCAATGAGCGGAGTTACTACGAGCAGTACGTC. This sequence encodes CASNERSYYEQYV.

The V gene is TRBV5-1, the J gene TRBJ2-3, with a possible D match to TRBD2 (6 bases). The CDR3 runs to 16 residues. CDR1 is SGHRS and CDR2 is YFSETQ in the germline V gene. V was pared by 0 bases and J by 2 bases, with 13 bases between. CDR3 in amino acids: CASSLEGRDHTDTQYF. In nucleotides, the CDR3 is TGCGCCAGCAGCTTGGAAGGGCGGGATCACACAGATACGCAGTATTTT.

This clone appeared a few times. The chain employs TRBV12-3 or TRBV12-4 and TRBJ1-1; D gene ambiguous. Trimming cost V 6 bases and J 4 bases, with 12 bases left between them. The CDR3 spans 13 residues. For the CDR3, the DNA is TGTGCCAGCAGCCGAACGCGGGGCACTGAAGCTTTCTTT. Translation gives CASSRTRGTEAFF.

Here the CDR3 reads CASTISPGEKLFF. In DNA, the CDR3 is TGTGCCAGCACCATATCCCCGGGGGAAAAACTGTTTTTT. This chain joins TRBV13 and TRBJ1-4; no clear D gene. Germline V gives CDR1 PRHDT, CDR2 FYEKMQ (reference sequence). The CDR3 extends over 13 amino acids. The germline V and J ends were trimmed by 7 bases and 8 bases, with 14 bases remaining between them.

This chain joins TRBV7-9 and TRBJ2-5, with 8 bases aligning to TRBD1. This CDR3 is built from 14 residues. Germline V lookup: CDR1 SEHNR, CDR2 FQNEAQ (reference sequence). J was trimmed by 3 bases and V by 5 bases; bases with no gene match: 5. The CDR3 is CASSVNRGKETQYF. CDR3 coding DNA: TGTGCCAGCAGCGTGAACAGGGGGAAAGAGACCCAGTACTTC.